This T cell receptor beta chain was sequenced during a study of shared clonotypes between healthy human individuals. At a deep level, the assay was run. The method was immunoSEQ multiplex PCR; TCRdb's version includes in-frame clones alone and lacks a portion of them. The sample lists about 2.1 million clones, approximately 92% seen once, with approximately 1.7% in the top ten. Study observations and caveats: Large depth notwithstanding, sorted-subset sequencing proved incomplete by rarefaction. The four-donor shared clonotypes exceeded non-shared clonotypes in generation probability, with non-shared ones scoring lower. As a rule, naive subsets had a larger estimated richness than memory subsets.

Naive CD8 cells lacked CD45RO and underwent positive selection for CCR7, leaving out terminally differentiated effector memory CD45RA+ cells. Turning to this clone: Its antigen is undetermined.

This TCR was sampled from a young man in good health. Some clones in this sample may be carry-over from other donors' samples. Material: naive CD8+ T cells from PBMCs.

The CDR3 protein is CASSSGQGWRFFGYTF. CDR3 in DNA: TGTGCCAGCAGCTCCGGACAGGGGTGGAGGTTCTTTGGCTACACCTTC. The rearrangement uses TRBV13 and TRBJ1-2; 9 nucleotides align to TRBD1. The CDR3 sequence is 16 residues long. Germline CDR1 reads PRHDT; CDR2 reads FYEKMQ (reference sequence). The trim removed 4 bases at V and 7 bases at J, leaving 13 bases unmatched.